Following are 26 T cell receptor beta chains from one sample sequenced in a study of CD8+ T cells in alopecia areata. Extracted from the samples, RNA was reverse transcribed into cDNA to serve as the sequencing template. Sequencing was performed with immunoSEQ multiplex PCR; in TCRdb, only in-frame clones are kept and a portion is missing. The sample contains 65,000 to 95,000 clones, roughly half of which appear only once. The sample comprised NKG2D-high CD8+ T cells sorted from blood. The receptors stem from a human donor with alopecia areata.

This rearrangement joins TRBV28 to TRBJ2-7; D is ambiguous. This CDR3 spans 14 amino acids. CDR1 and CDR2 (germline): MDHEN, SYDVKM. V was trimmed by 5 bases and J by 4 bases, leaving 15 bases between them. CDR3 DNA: TGTGCCAGCAGTCCGCGCCTCGCAATGTACGAGCAGTACTTC. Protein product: CASSPRLAMYEQYF. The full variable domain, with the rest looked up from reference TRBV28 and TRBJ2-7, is DVKVTQSSRYLVKRTGEKVFLECVQDMDHENMFWYRQDPGLGLRLIYFSYDVKMKEKGDIPEGYSVSREKKERFSLILESASTNQTSMYLCASSPRLAMYEQYFGPGTRLTVT.

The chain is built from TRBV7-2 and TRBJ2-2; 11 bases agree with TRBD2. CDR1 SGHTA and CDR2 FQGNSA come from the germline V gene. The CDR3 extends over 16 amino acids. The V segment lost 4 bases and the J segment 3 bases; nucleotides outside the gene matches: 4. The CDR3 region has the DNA TGTGCCAGCAGCTCCACTAGCGGGAGTTACACCGGGGAGCTGTTTTTT. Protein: CASSSTSGSYTGELFF.

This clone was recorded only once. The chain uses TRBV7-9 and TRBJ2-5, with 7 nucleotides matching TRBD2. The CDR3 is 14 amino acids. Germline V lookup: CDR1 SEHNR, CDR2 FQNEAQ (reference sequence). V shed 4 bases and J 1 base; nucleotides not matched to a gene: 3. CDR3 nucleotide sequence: TGTGCCAGCAGCTCCCCGGGAGGCCAAGAGACCCAGTACTTC. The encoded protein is CASSSPGGQETQYF.

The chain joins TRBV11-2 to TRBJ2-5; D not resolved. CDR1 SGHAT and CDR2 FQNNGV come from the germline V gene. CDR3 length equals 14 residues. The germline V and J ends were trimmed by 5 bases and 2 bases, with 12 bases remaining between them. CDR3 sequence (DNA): TGTGCCAGCAGCCCGGCGGCATATCAAGAGACCCAGTACTTC. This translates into CASSPAAYQETQYF.

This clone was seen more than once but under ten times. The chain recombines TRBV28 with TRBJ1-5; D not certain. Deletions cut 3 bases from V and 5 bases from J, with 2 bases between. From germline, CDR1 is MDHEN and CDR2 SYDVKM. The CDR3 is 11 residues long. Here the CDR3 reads CASSLHQPQHF. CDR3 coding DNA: TGTGCCAGCAGTTTGCATCAGCCCCAGCATTTT.

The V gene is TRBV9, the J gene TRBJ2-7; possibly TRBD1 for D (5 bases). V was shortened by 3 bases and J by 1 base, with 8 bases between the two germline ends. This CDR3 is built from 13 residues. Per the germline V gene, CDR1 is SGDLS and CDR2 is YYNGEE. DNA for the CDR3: TGTGCCAGCAGCGCCAGGGAATCCTACGAGCAGTACTTC. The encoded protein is CASSARESYEQYF.

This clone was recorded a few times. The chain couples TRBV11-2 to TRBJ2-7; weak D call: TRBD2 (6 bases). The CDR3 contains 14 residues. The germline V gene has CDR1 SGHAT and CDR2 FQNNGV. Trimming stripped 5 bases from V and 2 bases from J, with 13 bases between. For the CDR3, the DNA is TGTGCCAGCAGCCCGGGACTTGGGGCCTACGAGCAGTACTTC. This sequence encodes CASSPGLGAYEQYF.

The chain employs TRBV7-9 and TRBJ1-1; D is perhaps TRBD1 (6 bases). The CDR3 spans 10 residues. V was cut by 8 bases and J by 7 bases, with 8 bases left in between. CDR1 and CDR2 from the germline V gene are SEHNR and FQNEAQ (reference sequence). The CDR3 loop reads CASRTVEAFF. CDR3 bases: TGTGCCAGCCGGACAGTTGAAGCTTTCTTT.

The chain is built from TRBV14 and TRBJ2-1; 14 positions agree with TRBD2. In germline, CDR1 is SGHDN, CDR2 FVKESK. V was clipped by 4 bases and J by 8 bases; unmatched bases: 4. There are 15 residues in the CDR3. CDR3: CASSPRLAGGYEQFF. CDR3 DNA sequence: TGTGCCAGCAGCCCACGACTAGCGGGAGGGTATGAGCAGTTCTTC.

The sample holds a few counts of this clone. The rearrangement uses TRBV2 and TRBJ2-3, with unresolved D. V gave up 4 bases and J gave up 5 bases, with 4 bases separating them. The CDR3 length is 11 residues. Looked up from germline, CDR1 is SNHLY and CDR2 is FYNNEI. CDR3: CASSGLDTQYF. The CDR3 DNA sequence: TGTGCCAGCAGTGGCCTAGATACGCAGTATTTT. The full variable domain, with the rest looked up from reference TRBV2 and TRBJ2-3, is EPEVTQTPSHQVTQMGQEVILRCVPISNHLYFYWYRQILGQKVEFLVSFYNNEISEKSEIFDDQFSVERPDGSNFTLKIRSTKLEDSAMYFCASSGLDTQYFGPGTRLTVL.

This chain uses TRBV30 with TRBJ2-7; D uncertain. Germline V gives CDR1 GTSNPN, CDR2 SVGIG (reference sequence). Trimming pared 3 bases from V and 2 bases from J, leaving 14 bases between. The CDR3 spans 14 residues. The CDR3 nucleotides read TGTGCCTGGAGCCCGTTTCTCCCGACCTACGAGCAGTACTTC. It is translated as CAWSPFLPTYEQYF.

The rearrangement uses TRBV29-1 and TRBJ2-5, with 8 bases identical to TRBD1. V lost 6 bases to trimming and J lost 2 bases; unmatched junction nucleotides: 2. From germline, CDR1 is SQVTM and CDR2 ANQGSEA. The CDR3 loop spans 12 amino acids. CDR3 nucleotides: TGCAGCGTCGACAGGGGTCAAGAGACCCAGTACTTC. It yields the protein CSVDRGQETQYF.

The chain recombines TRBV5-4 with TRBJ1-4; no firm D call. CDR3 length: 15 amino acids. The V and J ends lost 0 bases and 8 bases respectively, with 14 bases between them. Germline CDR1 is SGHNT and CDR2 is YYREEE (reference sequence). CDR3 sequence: CASSLGRGMGEKLFF. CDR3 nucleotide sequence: TGTGCCAGCAGCTTGGGCAGAGGGATGGGCGAAAAACTGTTTTTT. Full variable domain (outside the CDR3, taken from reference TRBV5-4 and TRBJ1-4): ETGVTQSPTHLIKTRGQQVTLRCSSQSGHNTVSWYQQALGQGPQFIFQYYREEENGRGNFPPRFSGLQFPNYSSELNVNALELDDSALYLCASSLGRGMGEKLFFGSGTQLSVL.

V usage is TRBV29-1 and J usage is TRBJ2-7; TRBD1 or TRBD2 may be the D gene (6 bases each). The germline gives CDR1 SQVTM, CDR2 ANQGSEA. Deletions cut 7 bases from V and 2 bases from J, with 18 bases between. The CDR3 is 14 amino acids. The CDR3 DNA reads TGCAGCGCTGAGGAGGGACAAAAGGCCTACGAGCAGTACTTC. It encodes CSAEEGQKAYEQYF.

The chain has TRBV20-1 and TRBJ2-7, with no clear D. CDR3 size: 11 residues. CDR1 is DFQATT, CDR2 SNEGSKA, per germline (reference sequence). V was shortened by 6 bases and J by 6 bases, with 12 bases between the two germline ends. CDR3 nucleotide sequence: TGCAGTGCCCCGACCTGGGCCGAGCAGTACTTC. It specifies CSAPTWAEQYF.

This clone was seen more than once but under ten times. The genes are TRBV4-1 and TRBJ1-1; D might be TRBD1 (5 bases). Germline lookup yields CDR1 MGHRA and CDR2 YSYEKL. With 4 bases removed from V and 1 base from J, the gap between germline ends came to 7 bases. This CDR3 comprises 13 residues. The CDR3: CASSPTGNTEAFF. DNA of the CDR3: TGCGCCAGCAGCCCTACAGGGAACACTGAAGCTTTCTTT.

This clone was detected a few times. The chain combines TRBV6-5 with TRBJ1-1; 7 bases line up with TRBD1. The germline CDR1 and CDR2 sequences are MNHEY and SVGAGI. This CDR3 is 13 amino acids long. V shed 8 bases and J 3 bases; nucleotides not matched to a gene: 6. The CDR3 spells CASWQGGDTEAFF. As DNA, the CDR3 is TGTGCCAGCTGGCAGGGGGGAGACACTGAAGCTTTCTTT.

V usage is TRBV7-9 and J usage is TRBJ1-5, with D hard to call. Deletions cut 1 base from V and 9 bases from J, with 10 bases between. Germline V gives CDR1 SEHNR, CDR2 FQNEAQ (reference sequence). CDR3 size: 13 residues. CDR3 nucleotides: TGTGCCAGCAGCTTAGGTGTCCCCGGGCCCCAGCATTTT. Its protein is CASSLGVPGPQHF.

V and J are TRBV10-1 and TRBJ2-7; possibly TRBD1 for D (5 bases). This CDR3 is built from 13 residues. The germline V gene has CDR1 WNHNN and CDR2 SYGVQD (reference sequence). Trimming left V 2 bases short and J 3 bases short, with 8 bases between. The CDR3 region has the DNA TGCGCCAGCAGTGAGGGACATCGCTACGAGCAGTACTTC. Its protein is CASSEGHRYEQYF.

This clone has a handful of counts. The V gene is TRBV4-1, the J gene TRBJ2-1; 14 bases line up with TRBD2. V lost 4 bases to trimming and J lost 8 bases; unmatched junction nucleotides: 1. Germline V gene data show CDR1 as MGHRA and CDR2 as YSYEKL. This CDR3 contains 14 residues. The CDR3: CASSRGLAGDEQFF. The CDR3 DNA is TGCGCCAGCAGCCGGGGACTAGCGGGAGATGAGCAGTTCTTC.

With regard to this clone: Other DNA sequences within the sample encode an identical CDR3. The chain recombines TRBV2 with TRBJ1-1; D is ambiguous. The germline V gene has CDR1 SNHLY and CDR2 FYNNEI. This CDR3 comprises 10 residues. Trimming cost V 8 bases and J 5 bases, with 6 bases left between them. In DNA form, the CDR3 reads TGTGCCAGCGGCGGGACTGAAGCTTTCTTT. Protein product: CASGGTEAFF.

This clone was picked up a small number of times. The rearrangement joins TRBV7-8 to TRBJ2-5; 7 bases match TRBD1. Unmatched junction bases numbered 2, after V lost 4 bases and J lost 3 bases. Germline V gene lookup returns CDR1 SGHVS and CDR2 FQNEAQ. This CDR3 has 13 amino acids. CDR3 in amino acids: CASSSDREETQYF. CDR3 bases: TGTGCCAGCAGCTCTGACAGGGAAGAGACCCAGTACTTC.

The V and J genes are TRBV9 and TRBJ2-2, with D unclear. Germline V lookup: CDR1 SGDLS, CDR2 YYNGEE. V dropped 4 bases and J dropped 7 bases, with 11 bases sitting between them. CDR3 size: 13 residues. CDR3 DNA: TGTGCCAGCAGCCCCGGCCGTAACGGGGAGCTGTTTTTT. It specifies CASSPGRNGELFF.

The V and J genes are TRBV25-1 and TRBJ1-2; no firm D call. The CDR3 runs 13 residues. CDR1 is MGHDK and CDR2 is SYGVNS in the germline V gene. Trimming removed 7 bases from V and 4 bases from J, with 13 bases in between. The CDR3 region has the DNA TGTGCCAGCACCGTTGGTGTCTGCTATGGCTACACCTTC. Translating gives CASTVGVCYGYTF.

This chain's CDR3 is CASSPGHQPQHF. The DNA of the CDR3 is TGTGCCAGCAGTCCAGGGCATCAGCCCCAGCATTTT. The V gene is TRBV28, the J gene TRBJ1-5; D may be TRBD1 (5 bases). Trimming cost V 5 bases and J 5 bases, with 7 bases left between them. CDR3 length: 12 residues. The V gene's germline CDR1 is MDHEN and CDR2 SYDVKM.

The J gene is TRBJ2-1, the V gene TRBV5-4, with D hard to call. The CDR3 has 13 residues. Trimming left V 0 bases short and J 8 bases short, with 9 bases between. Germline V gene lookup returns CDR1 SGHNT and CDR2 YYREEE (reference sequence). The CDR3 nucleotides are TGTGCCAGCAGCTTGGTGCTCGCCGATGAGCAGTTCTTC. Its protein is CASSLVLADEQFF.